The 5 T cell receptor beta chains below were found in one sample sequenced in a study of shared clonotypes between healthy human individuals. Assay used: immunoSEQ multiplex PCR; TCRdb lists only in-frame clones, some missing. There are about 2.4 million clones in the sample; around nine tenths occur only once, and more than 0.12% lies in the top ten. What was sequenced was naive CD4+ T cells sorted from blood. Subset meaning: CD45RA+ positively selected. The receptors originated from a man aged 18 to 30 in good health.

This clone occurred a few times. This chain joins TRBV7-9 and TRBJ1-5; possible D gene TRBD1, 5 bases. The germline V and J ends were trimmed by 6 bases and 6 bases, with 21 bases remaining between them. This CDR3 is built from 16 residues. Germline assignment: CDR1 SEHNR and CDR2 FQNEAQ (reference sequence). CDR3 in DNA: TGTGCCAGCAGTCGGGGGGAAGTTTTAGTAGGTCAGCCCCAGCATTTT. This gives the protein CASSRGEVLVGQPQHF.

The J gene is TRBJ2-3, the V gene TRBV5-6; D perhaps matches TRBD1 (6 bases). The CDR3 totals 13 residues. The V and J ends lost 1 base and 4 bases respectively, with 7 bases between them. The germline V gene encodes CDR1 SGHDT and CDR2 YYEEEE. The CDR3 is CASSLNRADTQYF. Written as DNA, the CDR3 is TGTGCCAGCAGCTTGAACAGGGCAGATACGCAGTATTTT. Looking up the rest from reference TRBV5-6 and TRBJ2-3 gives the full variable domain: DAGVTQSPTHLIKTRGQQVTLRCSPKSGHDTVSWYQQALGQGPQFIFQYYEEEERQRGNFPDRFSGHQFPNYSSELNVNALLLGDSALYLCASSLNRADTQYFGPGTRLTVL.

V gene TRBV19 combines with J gene TRBJ2-1, with D perhaps given as TRBD1 or TRBD2 (5 bases each). V lost 6 bases and J lost 5, with 20 bases in between. The CDR3 length is 16 residues. CDR1 is LNHDA, CDR2 SQIVND, per germline (reference sequence). The CDR3 protein is CASSTSGGFSNNEQFF. The CDR3 nucleotides read TGTGCCAGTAGCACCTCTGGGGGATTCAGTAACAATGAGCAGTTCTTC.

Worth noting for this clone: The same CDR3 can be traced to other DNA sequences in this sample. The V call is TRBV5-1, the J call TRBJ1-5, with D possibly being TRBD1 (5 bases). Germline values: CDR1 SGHRS, CDR2 YFSETQ. The CDR3 runs 14 residues. The ends were cut back, 5 bases at V and 0 bases at J, with 9 bases in the middle. CDR3 protein: CASSSGGSNQPQHF. CDR3 nucleotide sequence: TGCGCCAGCAGTTCTGGGGGTAGCAATCAGCCCCAGCATTTT.

This chain links TRBV5-1 with TRBJ1-1; TRBD1 matches 9 bases. The V segment lost 4 bases and the J segment 4 bases; nucleotides outside the gene matches: 8. Germline V gene data show CDR1 as SGHRS and CDR2 as YFSETQ. This CDR3 is 15 amino acids long. This CDR3 reads CASSADRGTTTEAFF. CDR3 nucleotide sequence: TGCGCCAGCAGCGCAGACAGGGGGACGACCACTGAAGCTTTCTTT.